Reported below is one T cell receptor beta chain. This CDR3 is built from 14 residues. CDR1 and CDR2 (germline): SGHNT, YYREEE (reference sequence). V trimming: 4 bases; J trimming: 4 bases; junction bases outside the gene matches: 5. The sample comes from a study of blood T cell repertoires in COVID-19. TCRdb's copy holds only in-frame clones and misses some; the assay was immunoSEQ multiplex PCR. The table shows about 130,000 clones, with 80% to 90% occurring only once. Participants, roughly 18 to 100 years old, spanned fewer than 30 US areas. The sequencing sample was made of PBMCs or T cells enriched from blood (not recorded which). The clonotype originates from a man aged 45 to 65 who had recovered from COVID-19. The chain links TRBV5-4 to TRBJ1-3, with 7 positions matching TRBD1. The CDR3 reads CASSRGQSGNTIYF. CDR3 DNA: TGTGCCAGCAGCCGGGGACAGTCCGGAAACACCATATATTTT. The variable domain in full, completed from reference TRBV5-4 and TRBJ1-3, reads ETGVTQSPTHLIKTRGQQVTLRCSSQSGHNTVSWYQQALGQGPQFIFQYYREEENGRGNFPPRFSGLQFPNYSSELNVNALELDDSALYLCASSRGQSGNTIYFGEGSWLTVV.